This entry lists 23 T cell receptor beta chains sequenced from one sample in a study of human thymus T cells (dated by TCRdb to the early 2020s). The thymus tissue came from surgical resects taken out during corrective cardiac surgery. The method was the immunoSEQ multiplex PCR assay. TCRdb carries this immuneACCESS record with in-frame sequences only. Its versions omit some clonotypes, under half of them owing to an unresolved V gene in the studies checked, with the rest unexplained. For this sample there are approximately 70,000 clones; around 95% appear just once. The ten most abundant clones make up 0.034% of the sample. Input material: thymus tissue. The source of these receptors is a girl under two years old with a congenital heart defect but otherwise immunologically healthy.

This chain uses TRBV13 with TRBJ2-1; 14 bases align to TRBD2. CDR1 PRHDT and CDR2 FYEKMQ come from the germline V gene (reference sequence). This CDR3 contains 18 residues. After removal of 6 bases from V and 5 bases from J, the junction contained 12 bases not matched to a gene. DNA of the CDR3: TGTGCCAGCAGTTCACCGGGACTAGCGGGAGAGGGAAACAATGAGCAGTTCTTC. The encoded protein is CASSSPGLAGEGNNEQFF. Supplemented by reference TRBV13 and TRBJ2-1, the full variable domain reads AAGVIQSPRHLIKEKRETATLKCYPIPRHDTVYWYQQGPGQDPQFLISFYEKMQSDKGSIPDRFSAQQFSDYHSELNMSSLELGDSALYFCASSSPGLAGEGNNEQFFGPGTRLTVL.

The chain has TRBV14 and TRBJ1-3; TRBD1 aligns across 8 bases. The CDR3 sequence is 16 residues long. V shed 3 bases and J 6 bases; nucleotides not matched to a gene: 10. CDR1 is SGHDN and CDR2 is FVKESK in the germline V gene. CDR3 nucleotide sequence: TGTGCCAGCAGCCAGAAACCGGGACAGGTCACAAACACCATATATTTT. Its protein product is CASSQKPGQVTNTIYF.

The chain has TRBV18 and TRBJ2-2; D ambiguous. This CDR3 region has 13 residues. Germline V CDR1 and CDR2: KGHSH, LQKENI. Trimming took off 2 bases at V and 1 base at J, with 2 bases between the two ends. The CDR3 DNA sequence: TGTGCCAGCTCACCAGAGAACACCGGGGAGCTGTTTTTT. Residues: CASSPENTGELFF. Filled out from reference TRBV18 and TRBJ2-2, the complete variable domain reads NAGVMQNPRHLVRRRGQEARLRCSPMKGHSHVYWYRQLPEEGLKFMVYLQKENIIDESGMPKERFSAEFPKEGPSILRIQQVVRGDSAAYFCASSPENTGELFFGEGSRLTVL.

The rearrangement uses TRBV7-6 and TRBJ1-4, with D possibly TRBD1 on 5 matching bases. CDR3 length: 14 amino acids. V was shortened by 1 base and J by 8 bases, with 11 bases between the two germline ends. The germline V gene encodes CDR1 SGHVS and CDR2 FNYEAQ. The CDR3 sequence: CASSLEVDKEKLFF. CDR3 sequence (DNA): TGTGCCAGCAGCTTAGAGGTGGACAAGGAAAAACTGTTTTTT.

This chain links TRBV7-2 with TRBJ1-2; no clear D. The CDR3 extends over 13 amino acids. Germline values: CDR1 SGHTA, CDR2 FQGNSA. V shed 0 bases and J shed 8 bases, with 10 bases lying between them. The CDR3 DNA follows: TGTGCCAGCAGCTTAGCAGGGAGTGGGGGCTACACCTTC. Protein product: CASSLAGSGGYTF.

This clone appeared once. The V gene is TRBV27, the J gene TRBJ2-5; 8 nucleotides line up with TRBD1. Trimming at V came to 6 bases and at J to 5 bases, leaving 8 bases not matched to a gene. Germline V gene sequence: CDR1 MNHEY, CDR2 SMNVEV (reference sequence). The CDR3 covers 14 residues. CDR3 sequence: CASRRQGRVETQYF. The CDR3 DNA is TGTGCCAGCAGACGACAGGGGCGTGTGGAGACCCAGTACTTC.

The chain links TRBV7-2 to TRBJ2-7; TRBD1 aligns across 8 bases. The CDR3 has 13 residues. J gave up 6 bases and V 3 bases, and 4 bases lay outside the gene matches. CDR1 is SGHTA, CDR2 FQGNSA, per germline. The CDR3 region is CASSFGQGGEQYF. As DNA, the CDR3 is TGTGCCAGCAGCTTCGGACAGGGAGGCGAGCAGTACTTC.

V gene TRBV7-6 combines with J gene TRBJ2-2; D ambiguous. The CDR3 loop spans 18 amino acids. V lost 0 bases, J lost 4 bases, and 18 bases lay in between. Germline-derived CDR1 and CDR2 are SGHVS and FNYEAQ. This CDR3 is CASSLARGIKTSTGELFF. In DNA form, the CDR3 reads TGTGCCAGCAGCTTAGCGCGTGGAATCAAGACCTCCACCGGGGAGCTGTTTTTT.

The count of this clone is one. The chain uses TRBV18 and TRBJ2-3; no reliable D call. Germline V gene sequence: CDR1 KGHSH, CDR2 LQKENI. Trimming cost V 5 bases and J 8 bases, with 8 bases left between them. The CDR3 sequence is 11 residues long. The CDR3 loop is CASSVWGTQYF. Here the CDR3 DNA reads TGTGCCAGCTCAGTCTGGGGTACGCAGTATTTT. The whole variable domain, filled in from reference TRBV18 and TRBJ2-3, reads NAGVMQNPRHLVRRRGQEARLRCSPMKGHSHVYWYRQLPEEGLKFMVYLQKENIIDESGMPKERFSAEFPKEGPSILRIQQVVRGDSAAYFCASSVWGTQYFGPGTRLTVL.

To note about this clone: No DNA is shown, since the ends of the CDR3 on it are uncertain; the CDR3 is the one TCRdb lists. The chain uses TRBV12-5 and TRBJ1-3; the table's D call, TRBD1, was not checked against the DNA. Germline CDR1 LGHNT, CDR2 FRNRAP. With termini counted, the CDR3 has 19 amino acids. The CDR3 here is CASASVRDRGPGSGNTIYF.

This chain links TRBV28 with TRBJ2-7, with 9 bases matching TRBD1. The CDR3 extends over 17 amino acids. J lost 1 base, V lost 7 bases, and 14 bases had no gene match. The germline gives CDR1 MDHEN, CDR2 SYDVKM. The CDR3 protein is CASTPVTGGLNSYEQYF. The CDR3 coding sequence is TGTGCCAGCACCCCAGTGACAGGGGGGCTCAATTCCTACGAGCAGTACTTC.

CDR3 coding DNA: TGTGCCAGCAGCTTAAATGGAGAGTGGGGGCGCCCCACAGATACGCAGTATTTT. The encoded protein is CASSLNGEWGRPTDTQYF. The chain is built from TRBV7-9 and TRBJ2-3, with D possibly TRBD1 on 6 matching bases. The CDR3 has 18 amino acids. V dropped 2 bases and J dropped 2 bases, with 20 bases sitting between them. Germline V gene lookup returns CDR1 SEHNR and CDR2 FQNEAQ (reference sequence). The full variable domain, its missing parts supplied by reference TRBV7-9 and TRBJ2-3, is DTGVSQNPRHKITKRGQNVTFRCDPISEHNRLYWYRQTLGQGPEFLTYFQNEAQLEKSRLLSDRFSAERPKGSFSTLEIQRTEQGDSAMYLCASSLNGEWGRPTDTQYFGPGTRLTVL.

V and J are TRBV5-4 and TRBJ2-2, with 7 bases matching TRBD2. The J segment lost 4 bases and the V segment lost 0 bases, leaving 6 bases of the junction unmatched. The germline V gene has CDR1 SGHNT and CDR2 YYREEE (reference sequence). This CDR3 is 16 amino acids long. The CDR3 loop reads CASSLAGTTGTGELFF. The CDR3 DNA sequence: TGTGCCAGCAGCTTGGCGGGGACTACCGGCACCGGGGAGCTGTTTTTT.

This chain joins TRBV5-8 and TRBJ2-7; 12 bases agree with TRBD2. V lost 4 bases to trimming and J lost 6 bases; unmatched junction nucleotides: 14. The CDR3 spans 17 residues. Germline CDR1 and CDR2: SGHTS and YDEGEE. The CDR3 region is CASSDVIPGLAGSEQYF. Here the CDR3 DNA reads TGTGCCAGCAGCGATGTTATTCCGGGACTAGCGGGTTCCGAGCAGTACTTC. Drawing the rest from reference TRBV5-8 and TRBJ2-7, the complete variable domain is EAGVTQSPTHLIKTRGQQATLRCSPISGHTSVYWYQQALGLGLQFLLWYDEGEERNRGNFPPRFSGRQFPNYSSELNVNALELEDSALYLCASSDVIPGLAGSEQYFGPGTRLTVT.

V gene TRBV28 combines with J gene TRBJ2-7; TRBD2 aligns across 9 bases. V lost 10 bases and J lost 5; bases outside the gene matches: 9. The CDR3 consists of 13 residues. Germline CDR1 MDHEN, CDR2 SYDVKM. The CDR3 coding sequence is TGTGCCACTTCCAGCGGGAGGAGTCACGAGCAGTACTTC. This gives the protein CATSSGRSHEQYF.

The chain employs TRBV4-1 and TRBJ1-2; D call uncertain. Germline loops: CDR1 MGHRA, CDR2 YSYEKL. The germline V and J ends were trimmed by 4 bases and 7 bases, with 10 bases remaining between them. The CDR3 contains 12 residues. The CDR3 DNA reads as TGCGCCAGCAGCCCGGTACGGGGTGGCTACACCTTC. This codes for CASSPVRGGYTF.

This clone appeared a single time. The genes are TRBV18 and TRBJ2-5, with unresolved D. Germline V gene sequence: CDR1 KGHSH, CDR2 LQKENI. The CDR3 is made up of 14 amino acids. Trimming stripped 0 bases from V and 3 bases from J, with 8 bases between. The CDR3 reads CASSPPTRKETQYF. The DNA of the CDR3 is TGTGCCAGCTCACCACCGACGAGAAAAGAGACCCAGTACTTC.

The chain couples TRBV28 to TRBJ1-3; D unresolved. The CDR3 has 14 amino acids. Germline V lookup: CDR1 MDHEN, CDR2 SYDVKM. V dropped 11 bases and J dropped 1 base, with 15 bases sitting between them. CDR3 sequence reads: CAAAPRESGNTIYF. In DNA, the CDR3 is TGTGCCGCTGCCCCCCGCGAATCTGGAAACACCATATATTTT.

The chain has TRBV19 and TRBJ2-7; 7 bases fit TRBD1. V shed 9 bases and J 5 bases; nucleotides not matched to a gene: 4. Germline-derived CDR1 and CDR2 are LNHDA and SQIVND (reference sequence). This CDR3 spans 11 amino acids. The CDR3 coding sequence is TGTGCCAGCAACAGGGGAGACGAGCAGTACTTC. Translated: CASNRGDEQYF.

The CDR3 DNA sequence: TGTGCCAGCTCATTCCGGGGGACTAGCGGGGGGCGGTCGTCGTCCAATGAGCAGTTCTTC. Translation: CASSFRGTSGGRSSSNEQFF. The chain has TRBV18 and TRBJ2-1, with TRBD2 matching over 15 bases. CDR1 and CDR2 (germline): KGHSH, LQKENI. V trimming: 5 bases; J trimming: 6 bases; junction bases outside the gene matches: 17. The CDR3 spans 20 residues.

This chain connects TRBV29-1 to TRBJ2-7; 12 bases are shared with TRBD2. In germline, CDR1 is SQVTM, CDR2 ANQGSEA. There are 15 residues in the CDR3. With 3 bases clipped from V and 2 bases from J, the junction kept 5 bases outside the gene matches. Written as DNA, the CDR3 is TGCAGCGTTGAGACCCTAGCGGGAGGGGCCTACGAGCAGTACTTC. Protein product: CSVETLAGGAYEQYF.

The V gene is TRBV30, the J gene TRBJ1-2; no clear D. In germline, CDR1 is GTSNPN, CDR2 SVGIG (reference sequence). The CDR3 has 12 amino acids. V was shortened by 3 bases and J by 2 bases, with 7 bases between the two germline ends. The CDR3 reads CAWRTGNYGYTF. CDR3 bases: TGTGCCTGGAGGACCGGGAACTATGGCTACACCTTC.

V gene TRBV11-2 combines with J gene TRBJ2-2, with D possibly being TRBD2 (5 bases). The CDR3 totals 19 residues. Germline CDR1 SGHAT, CDR2 FQNNGV. Trimming removed 4 bases from V and 0 bases from J, with 21 bases in between. The CDR3 reads CASSSGPLGVLANTGELFF. CDR3 sequence (DNA): TGTGCCAGCAGCTCTGGACCTCTCGGGGTGTTGGCGAACACCGGGGAGCTGTTTTTT.